The present TCR beta chain was sequenced within a study of T-cell reconstitution after alpha-beta-depleted transplantation in children. Findings and caveats of the study: Several hundred rapidly expanded clones from non-depleted graft cells reportedly supplied alpha-beta T cells about two months post-transplant. A year post-transplant, T-cell counts and diversity derived mostly from newly produced T cells.

Comments on this clonotype: Its target is unknown.

Unique molecular identifiers were incorporated during preparation of the TCRbeta library. TCRdb analysed the PCR reads with MiXCR anew, one entry per CDR3 protein. The table records fewer than 1 million distinct CDR3 sequences, under 20% of them present only once. The CDR3 is made up of 20 amino acids. V shed 0 bases and J shed 0 bases, with 18 bases lying between them. Per germline, CDR1 LNHNV and CDR2 YYDKDF (reference sequence). Source: PBMCs, mostly from graft donor cells, taken 360 days after TCRalphabeta/CD19-depleted stem cell transplant. This TCR came from a male patient younger than 18 who had a stem cell transplant for acute lymphoblastic leukemia, so the T cells may come from the graft donor. The V and J genes are TRBV15 and TRBJ2-6, with a possible D match to TRBD2 (5 bases). CDR3 residues: CATSRDSGWTQLSGANVLTF. The CDR3 DNA reads TGTGCCACCAGCAGAGATTCGGGGTGGACTCAACTCTCTGGGGCCAACGTCCTGACTTTC.